A single T cell receptor (beta chain) is shown here with its context. Its antigen remains unidentified. V shed 5 bases and J 2 bases; nucleotides not matched to a gene: 5. There are 14 residues in the CDR3. The V gene's germline CDR1 is SGHTA and CDR2 FQGTGA. The record originates from a study of beta chain features in type 1 diabetes. cDNA synthesis used the whole RNA isolate, giving expressed TCRB sequences. Only in-frame clones appear in the TCRdb table, and some are missing; sequencing was by immunoSEQ multiplex PCR. The sample carries roughly 280,000 clones, 24% recorded once. Notes on the study in general: Among all four CD4+ subsets, Type 1 diabetes patients had TCRB CDR3s that were moderately but significantly shorter.

Sequenced sample: naive CD4+ T cells from blood. The receptor's source is a woman aged 30 to 39 with type 1 diabetes. This chain links TRBV7-3 with TRBJ2-7, with 8 nucleotides matching TRBD1. The CDR3 sequence is CASSEDRAAYEQYF. For the CDR3, the DNA is TGTGCCAGCAGCGAGGACAGGGCGGCCTACGAGCAGTACTTC.